These T cell receptor beta chains were read from a single sample in a study of blood T cell repertoires in COVID-19. The method was immunoSEQ multiplex PCR; TCRdb's version includes in-frame clones alone and lacks a portion of them. The data show some 80,000 clones, 88% seen once. The specimen sequenced was peripheral blood. Source of these receptors: a human donor in a cohort sampled during active COVID-19. Both conserved end residues are part of each CDR3. D genes are given only for firm matches. The size entry is marked missing in some rows and otherwise reads once, few, many or a size class.

V: TRBV7-9
J: TRBJ1-1
size: -
D: -
CDR3: CASSRGSEGTEAFF
DNA: TGTGCCAGCAGCCGGGGGTCAGAGGGGACTGAAGCTTTCTTT

V: TRBV5-1
J: TRBJ2-7
size: -
D: TRBD2
CDR3: CASSLDGRAPFHEQYF
DNA: TGCGCCAGCAGCTTGGATGGGAGGGCCCCCTTCCACGAGCAGTACTTC

V: TRBV10-3
J: TRBJ1-2
size: -
D: TRBD1
CDR3: CAISDQGDYGYTF
DNA: TGTGCCATCAGTGACCAGGGGGACTATGGCTACACCTTC

V: TRBV2
J: TRBJ2-5
size: -
D: TRBD1
CDR3: CASRLRTGGQGTQYF
DNA: TGTGCCAGCAGACTCCGGACAGGGGGCCAGGGGACCCAGTACTTC

V: TRBV2
J: TRBJ2-7
size: once
D: TRBD1
CDR3: CASRVGGAELYEQYF
DNA: TGTGCCAGCAGGGTAGGGGGCGCGGAACTCTACGAGCAGTACTTC

V: TRBV7-3
J: TRBJ1-5
size: -
D: -
CDR3: CASSLTGGSNQPQHF
DNA: TGTGCCAGCAGCTTAACAGGAGGCAGCAATCAGCCCCAGCATTTT

V: TRBV29-1
J: TRBJ2-7
size: -
D: TRBD1
CDR3: CSVRQGTYEQYF
DNA: TGCAGCGTTAGACAGGGGACCTACGAGCAGTACTTC

V: TRBV6-5
J: TRBJ1-2
size: few
D: -
CDR3: CASSYSQATHYGYTF
DNA: TGTGCCAGCAGTTACTCGCAGGCTACTCATTATGGCTACACCTTC

V: TRBV7-2
J: TRBJ2-2
size: -
D: -
CDR3: CASSSYGELFF
DNA: TGTGCCAGCAGCTCTTACGGGGAGCTGTTTTTT

V: TRBV2
J: TRBJ2-2
size: -
D: -
CDR3: CASSEGGNTGELFF
DNA: TGTGCCAGCAGTGAAGGAGGGAACACCGGGGAGCTGTTTTTT

V: TRBV6-5
J: TRBJ1-1
size: -
D: -
CDR3: CASSYSSARVNTEAFF
DNA: TGTGCCAGCAGTTACTCGAGTGCCAGGGTGAACACTGAAGCTTTCTTT

V: TRBV5-4
J: TRBJ2-7
size: -
D: TRBD1
CDR3: CASSRPGTGTRSTYEQYF
DNA: TGTGCCAGCAGTCGTCCCGGGACAGGGACCCGATCGACCTACGAGCAGTACTTC

V: TRBV2
J: TRBJ1-2
size: -
D: TRBD1
CDR3: CASRDQGQARSGYTF
DNA: TGTGCCAGCAGGGACCAGGGACAGGCCCGCTCTGGCTACACCTTC

V: TRBV2
J: TRBJ2-3
size: -
D: -
CDR3: CASSEFRTNTDTQYF
DNA: TGTGCCAGCAGTGAATTCCGGACTAACACAGATACGCAGTATTTT

V: TRBV6-1
J: TRBJ2-7
size: -
D: -
CDR3: CASSELRSPYEQYF
DNA: TGTGCCAGCAGTGAACTTCGGAGCCCCTACGAGCAGTACTTC

V: TRBV2
J: TRBJ2-1
size: -
D: TRBD1
CDR3: CASITGVIEQFF
DNA: TGTGCCAGCATTACAGGGGTTATTGAGCAGTTCTTC

V: TRBV6-6
J: TRBJ1-6
size: -
D: -
CDR3: CASSITAGTKNSPLHF
DNA: TGTGCCAGCAGCATAACCGCCGGGACAAAGAATTCACCCCTCCACTTT

V: TRBV10-3
J: TRBJ1-1
size: -
D: TRBD1
CDR3: CAIRITGTGDEAFF
DNA: TGTGCCATCAGAATAACCGGGACAGGGGATGAAGCTTTCTTT

V: TRBV10-1
J: TRBJ2-7
size: -
D: -
CDR3: CASSECSPSGRGTYEQYF
DNA: TGCGCCAGCAGTGAGTGCTCCCCCTCGGGACGGGGGACCTACGAGCAGTACTTC

V: TRBV9
J: TRBJ2-1
size: -
D: TRBD2
CDR3: CASSETSGGAFNEQFF
DNA: TGTGCCAGCAGCGAAACTAGCGGGGGGGCGTTCAATGAGCAGTTCTTC

V: TRBV9
J: TRBJ2-1
size: -
D: TRBD1
CDR3: CASSAPPGQGKGSYNEQFF
DNA: TGTGCCAGCAGCGCCCCCCCGGGACAGGGGAAAGGCTCCTACAATGAGCAGTTCTTC

V: TRBV10-3
J: TRBJ2-1
size: -
D: TRBD2
CDR3: CAISDKTSGGYNEQFF
DNA: TGTGCCATCAGTGACAAGACTAGCGGGGGCTACAATGAGCAGTTCTTC

V: TRBV12-3/TRBV12-4
J: TRBJ1-2
size: -
D: -
CDR3: CASSQGGNYGYTF
DNA: TGTGCCAGCAGTCAAGGAGGGAACTATGGCTACACCTTC

V: TRBV19
J: TRBJ2-7
size: -
D: TRBD2
CDR3: CASSTSSQRGVWEQYF
DNA: TGTGCCAGTAGTACCTCCTCTCAGCGGGGGGTTTGGGAGCAGTACTTC

V: TRBV7-9
J: TRBJ1-5
size: -
D: TRBD1
CDR3: CASSFVGGTGSGNQPQHF
DNA: TGTGCCAGCAGTTTCGTGGGGGGGACAGGGTCGGGCAATCAGCCCCAGCATTTT

V: TRBV6-1
J: TRBJ2-7
size: -
D: TRBD1
CDR3: CASSLTGVTYEQYF
DNA: TGTGCCAGCAGCTTGACAGGGGTGACCTACGAGCAGTACTTC

V: TRBV5-1
J: TRBJ2-2
size: -
D: -
CDR3: CASNDFGDTGELFF
DNA: TGCGCCAGCAACGACTTTGGAGACACCGGGGAGCTGTTTTTT

V: TRBV7-8
J: TRBJ2-3
size: -
D: -
CDR3: CASSFGVADTQYF
DNA: TGTGCCAGCAGCTTCGGGGTGGCAGATACGCAGTATTTT

V: TRBV18
J: TRBJ2-7
size: -
D: -
CDR3: CASSPLRAGTRYEQYF
DNA: TGTGCCAGCTCACCGCTCAGGGCTGGAACCCGCTACGAGCAGTACTTC

V: TRBV10-3
J: TRBJ2-7
size: -
D: -
CDR3: CAISESPSAVMQYF
DNA: TGTGCCATCAGTGAGTCCCCCTCTGCGGTCATGCAGTACTTC

V: TRBV12-5
J: TRBJ1-1
size: -
D: TRBD1
CDR3: CASGSGGYTEAFF
DNA: TGTGCTAGTGGTTCAGGGGGCTATACTGAAGCTTTCTTT

V: TRBV28
J: TRBJ2-4
size: -
D: -
CDR3: CASRPFTGVRPNIQYF
DNA: TGTGCCAGCAGGCCCTTTACAGGTGTAAGACCCAACATTCAGTACTTC

V: TRBV7-9
J: TRBJ1-5
size: -
D: -
CDR3: CASSSSTGYSNQPQHF
DNA: TGTGCCAGCAGCTCGTCGACAGGATATAGCAATCAGCCCCAGCATTTT

V: TRBV2
J: TRBJ1-3
size: -
D: -
CDR3: CASTRSGNTIYF
DNA: TGTGCCAGCACACGGTCTGGAAACACCATATATTTT

V: TRBV5-1
J: TRBJ2-7
size: -
D: TRBD2
CDR3: CASSLVPAGAVGEQYF
DNA: TGCGCCAGCAGCTTGGTGCCAGCGGGAGCGGTGGGTGAGCAGTACTTC

V: TRBV20-1
J: TRBJ1-2
size: -
D: TRBD1
CDR3: CSASPGQGVGGYTF
DNA: TGCAGTGCCAGTCCCGGACAGGGTGTTGGTGGCTACACCTTC

V: TRBV5-1
J: TRBJ2-3
size: -
D: TRBD2
CDR3: CASSAGLSTDTQYF
DNA: TGCGCCAGCAGTGCGGGACTAAGCACAGATACGCAGTATTTT

V: TRBV18
J: TRBJ2-7
size: -
D: -
CDR3: CASSPGQSYEQYF
DNA: TGTGCCAGCTCGCCGGGACAATCCTACGAGCAGTACTTC

V: TRBV2
J: TRBJ1-6
size: -
D: -
CDR3: CASSGTTGTNSPLHF
DNA: TGTGCCAGCAGTGGTACCACAGGGACCAATTCACCCCTCCACTTT

V: TRBV6-5
J: TRBJ1-6
size: -
D: TRBD1
CDR3: CASSVGQGGRSPLHF
DNA: TGTGCCAGCAGCGTGGGACAGGGGGGTAGGTCACCCCTCCACTTT

V: TRBV28
J: TRBJ1-2
size: -
D: -
CDR3: CASSFAAAGGKDYGYTF
DNA: TGTGCCAGCAGTTTCGCAGCGGCGGGGGGAAAGGACTATGGCTACACCTTC

V: TRBV6-2/TRBV6-3
J: TRBJ2-7
size: -
D: TRBD2
CDR3: CASSYSTKGLAYEQYF
DNA: TGTGCCAGCAGTTACTCGACGAAGGGACTAGCCTACGAGCAGTACTTC

V: TRBV27
J: TRBJ2-3
size: -
D: TRBD1
CDR3: CASSTPPGTGDTQYF
DNA: TGTGCCAGCAGTACACCTCCTGGGACAGGGGATACGCAGTATTTT

V: TRBV27
J: TRBJ2-7
size: -
D: -
CDR3: CASSLGPEQYF
DNA: TGTGCCAGCAGTTTAGGCCCCGAGCAGTACTTC